This T cell receptor (beta chain) came from a study of vaccination and CD4 T cells after COVID-19. Scientists ran DNA taken from cultured CD4+ T cells through the Oncomine TCR Beta short-read assay for sequencing. Cultured CD4+ T cells yielded the extracted genomic DNA. TCRdb reprocessed the PCR reads with MiXCR, giving one entry per CDR3 protein. This sample yields fewer than 25,000 distinct CDR3 sequences, of which 48% are seen a single time; 5.5% belongs to the top ten. Trimming took 3 bases from V and 0 from J, leaving 14 bases between them. The CDR3 spans 16 residues. Per germline, CDR1 LNHDA and CDR2 SQIVND (reference sequence). In regard to this clonotype: Its cognate antigen is unknown.

Treatment given: approximately nine-day PBMC culture with coronavirus spike peptide pools or control peptides (ViraFEST assay). What was sequenced was CD4+ T cells from blood, cultured in vitro. This chain joins TRBV19 and TRBJ1-1, with TRBD1 as a possible D gene (6 bases). This clonotype originated in a human donor who had recovered from COVID-19. The CDR3 loop is CASSIGAGTMNTEAFF. The CDR3 bases are TGTGCCAGTAGTATTGGGGCCGGGACAATGAACACTGAAGCTTTCTTT.